Each of the 25 T cell receptor beta chains below was sequenced from the same sample in a study of response to subunit inactivated influenza vaccine. TCRdb analysed the RT-PCR reads with MiXCR anew, one entry per CDR3 protein. The table includes 500,000 to 700,000 distinct CDR3 sequences, approximately 22% detected once. The same specimen was also included in a second study, on T cells expressing NK-cell markers. In that study: Scientists made TCR beta cDNA using 5'RACE template switching with UMIs.

Sequencing was performed on CD4+ T cells sorted from PBMCs, taken 11 to 12 days after vaccination. Every receptor here comes from a man between 50 and 59 years old who received an inactivated influenza vaccine.

The chain is built from TRBV24-1 and TRBJ2-3, with 9 bases fitting TRBD1. The germline V gene has CDR1 KGHDR and CDR2 SFDVKD. The CDR3 runs 16 residues. Germline trimming cut 2 bases from V and 4 bases from J; bases unmatched to any gene: 6. DNA for the CDR3: TGTGCCACCAGTGATTCTTCGGGACAGGGAGCAGATACGCAGTATTTT. Encoded protein: CATSDSSGQGADTQYF.

The chain carries TRBV4-2 and TRBJ2-7; possible D gene TRBD2, 6 bases. Germline V gene lookup returns CDR1 LGHNA and CDR2 YNFKEQ. Trimming removed 0 bases from V and 6 bases from J, with 15 bases in between. The CDR3 covers 15 residues. For the CDR3, the DNA is TGTGCCAGCAGCCAAGATCTGGGGGAGGCTGGCGAGCAGTACTTC. This sequence encodes CASSQDLGEAGEQYF.

V is TRBV6-1 and J is TRBJ1-6; D remains unclear. Germline V gene data show CDR1 as MNHNS and CDR2 as SASEGT. V was trimmed by 7 bases and J by 3 bases, leaving 7 bases between them. The CDR3 covers 13 residues. The CDR3 bases are TGTGCCAGCAAAGAGGTCTATAATTCACCCCTCCACTTT. Residues: CASKEVYNSPLHF.

This chain uses TRBV10-3 with TRBJ1-2; 7 nucleotides agree with TRBD1. V lost 7 bases and J lost 9; bases outside the gene matches: 11. Looked up from germline, CDR1 is ENHRY and CDR2 is SYGVKD. CDR3 size: 13 residues. In DNA, the CDR3 is TGTGCCATCACTTCGGACAGGTCTTTAAGCTACACCTTC. Protein product: CAITSDRSLSYTF.

The V and J genes are TRBV9 and TRBJ2-3, with 13 bases fitting TRBD2. The CDR3 covers 17 residues. CDR1 and CDR2 (germline): SGDLS, YYNGEE. V lost 0 bases to trimming and J lost 6 bases; unmatched junction nucleotides: 7. In nucleotides, the CDR3 is TGTGCCAGCAGCGTAGTCCCGGGACTAGCGGGAAGGGATACGCAGTATTTT. It is translated as CASSVVPGLAGRDTQYF.

The CDR3 loop is CAISGFGSVGGTAQYTDTQYF. DNA of the CDR3: TGTGCCATCAGCGGGTTCGGAAGCGTGGGGGGAACAGCACAATACACAGATACGCAGTATTTT. This chain links TRBV10-3 with TRBJ2-3; TRBD2 is a possible D gene (6 bases). The CDR3 consists of 21 residues. With 6 bases removed from V and 2 bases from J, the gap between germline ends came to 33 bases. Germline V gene sequence: CDR1 ENHRY, CDR2 SYGVKD.

This clonotype was observed a handful of times. The CDR3 reads CASSVQGGYLMNTEAFF. The CDR3 DNA sequence: TGCGCCAGCAGCGTGCAGGGGGGATACCTAATGAACACTGAAGCTTTCTTT. The chain recombines TRBV5-1 with TRBJ1-1, with 7 bases fitting TRBD1. The CDR3 is 17 residues long. Trimming removed 4 bases from V and 0 bases from J; junction bases left unmatched: 12. Germline assignment: CDR1 SGHRS and CDR2 YFSETQ. Full variable domain (outside the CDR3, taken from reference TRBV5-1 and TRBJ1-1): KAGVTQTPRYLIKTRGQQVTLSCSPISGHRSVSWYQQTPGQGLQFLFEYFSETQRNKGNFPGRFSGRQFSNSRSEMNVSTLELGDSALYLCASSVQGGYLMNTEAFFGQGTRLTVV.

The CDR3 DNA reads TGTGCCAGCCACAGACAGAGGAATCAGCCCCAGCATTTT. Its protein is CASHRQRNQPQHF. This rearrangement joins TRBV6-2 or TRBV6-3 to TRBJ1-5; TRBD1 might be the D (5 bases). Germline loops: CDR1 MNHEY, CDR2 SVGEGT. The V end was cut by 8 bases, the J end by 4 bases, with 12 bases between. CDR3 length: 13 residues.

This chain joins TRBV11-1 and TRBJ2-4; D not certain. Looked up from germline, CDR1 is SGHAT and CDR2 is FQDESV (reference sequence). This CDR3 has 14 residues. With 3 bases removed from V and 6 bases from J, the gap between germline ends came to 12 bases. The CDR3 protein is CASSLSGSGNIQYF. For the CDR3, the DNA is TGTGCCAGCAGCTTGTCGGGTTCCGGAAACATTCAGTACTTC.

The rearrangement uses TRBV18 and TRBJ1-5; 11 bases fit TRBD1. Germline CDR1 is KGHSH and CDR2 is LQKENI. V lost 3 bases and J lost 4; bases outside the gene matches: 8. CDR3 length: 17 amino acids. DNA of the CDR3: TGTGCCAGCTCACCGAGCGGACAGGGGGCCCTTAATCAGCCCCAGCATTTT. Its protein product is CASSPSGQGALNQPQHF.

This clonotype turned up a few times. This CDR3 is CSARDYTYEQYF. CDR3 bases: TGCAGTGCTAGAGATTACACCTACGAGCAGTACTTC. J is TRBJ2-7 and V is TRBV20-1, with no clear D. V lost 0 bases and J 2 bases, leaving 5 bases between the germline ends. The CDR3 loop spans 12 amino acids. Germline CDR1 and CDR2: DFQATT and SNEGSKA (reference sequence).

The rearrangement links TRBV29-1 to TRBJ1-1; D perhaps matches TRBD1 (5 bases). This CDR3 spans 11 amino acids. Trimming removed 6 bases at V and 3 bases at J, with 8 bases between. Per the germline V gene, CDR1 is SQVTM and CDR2 is ANQGSEA. The CDR3 region is CSVTGDTEAFF. The CDR3 DNA reads TGCAGCGTAACAGGAGACACTGAAGCTTTCTTT.

This sequence joins TRBV7-2 and TRBJ1-1; D may be TRBD1 (5 bases). Trimming cost V 0 bases and J 3 bases, with 26 bases left between them. This CDR3 is built from 20 residues. In germline, CDR1 is SGHTA, CDR2 FQGNSA. The CDR3 DNA reads as TGTGCCAGCAGCTTAGCCCCCGCCGGGACCCTTGGTTCCGAATACACTGAAGCTTTCTTT. This codes for CASSLAPAGTLGSEYTEAFF.

A remark on this clonotype: Being one base from a much bigger clone, this may be a read error. The chain links TRBV5-1 to TRBJ2-2, with D possibly matching TRBD1 (6 bases). The V gene's germline CDR1 is SGHRS and CDR2 YFSETQ. The V gene lost 6 bases and the J gene lost 1 base, with 10 bases spanning the gap. The CDR3 contains 14 residues. The CDR3 coding sequence is TGCGCCAGCACCGCGACAGGGAACACCGGGGAGCTGTTTTTT. Its protein is CASTATGNTGELFF. The complete variable domain, with remaining parts taken from reference TRBV5-1 and TRBJ2-2, reads KAGVTQTPRYLIKTRGQQVTLSCSPISGHRSVSWYQQTPGQGLQFLFEYFSETQRNKGNFPGRFSGRQFSNSRSEMNVSTLELGDSALYLCASTATGNTGELFFGEGSRLTVL.

A few counts support this clonotype. The chain employs TRBV12-3 or TRBV12-4 and TRBJ2-6; D ambiguous. This CDR3 region has 18 residues. Deletions cut 6 bases from V and 0 bases from J, with 18 bases between. This CDR3 reads CASSNPWEPSSGANVLTF. CDR3 sequence (DNA): TGTGCCAGCAGCAACCCTTGGGAACCTAGCTCTGGGGCCAACGTCCTGACTTTC.

This clonotype was picked up a small number of times. V gene TRBV6-5 combines with J gene TRBJ2-1; TRBD2 might be the D (6 bases). The CDR3 is 18 residues long. V was cut by 2 bases and J by 5 bases, with 22 bases left in between. The germline V gene encodes CDR1 MNHEY and CDR2 SVGAGI. CDR3 bases: TGTGCCAGCAGTTACGAGCCGGGACTCCCTACACCCCACAATGAGCAGTTCTTC. As protein: CASSYEPGLPTPHNEQFF.

The gene calls are TRBV7-2 and TRBJ2-3; 10 bases are a match to TRBD2. CDR3 size: 13 residues. J was trimmed by 4 bases and V by 8 bases; bases with no gene match: 3. CDR1 and CDR2 from the germline V gene are SGHTA and FQGNSA. CDR3 in amino acids: CASLAGAADTQYF. The CDR3 region has the DNA TGTGCCAGCCTAGCGGGAGCTGCAGATACGCAGTATTTT.

The chain combines TRBV5-1 with TRBJ2-7; D is undetermined. The V gene lost 2 bases and the J gene lost 0 bases, with 6 bases spanning the gap. The CDR3 contains 13 residues. Germline-derived CDR1 and CDR2 are SGHRS and YFSETQ. For the CDR3, the DNA is TGCGCCAGCAGCTTACCAGCCTCCTACGAGCAGTACTTC. This encodes CASSLPASYEQYF. Using reference TRBV5-1 and TRBJ2-7 for the parts outside the CDR3, the full variable domain is KAGVTQTPRYLIKTRGQQVTLSCSPISGHRSVSWYQQTPGQGLQFLFEYFSETQRNKGNFPGRFSGRQFSNSRSEMNVSTLELGDSALYLCASSLPASYEQYFGPGTRLTVT.

The CDR3 here is CASASGQSATEAFF. CDR3 sequence (DNA): TGTGCCAGCGCCTCGGGGCAGTCGGCCACTGAAGCTTTCTTT. This chain links TRBV6-1 with TRBJ1-1; D is perhaps TRBD1 (5 bases). Germline-derived CDR1 and CDR2 are MNHNS and SASEGT. CDR3 length: 14 residues. The germline V and J ends were trimmed by 8 bases and 4 bases, with 17 bases remaining between them.

The chain uses TRBV5-1 and TRBJ2-3; D call uncertain. Trimming shortened V by 0 bases and J by 1 base, and 6 bases separated the two germline ends. The V gene's germline CDR1 is SGHRS and CDR2 YFSETQ. This CDR3 comprises 14 residues. The CDR3 coding sequence is TGCGCCAGCAGCTTGGCCTATGGCACAGATACGCAGTATTTT. Amino acid sequence: CASSLAYGTDTQYF.

This clonotype was seen repeatedly, ten times or more. The rearrangement links TRBV19 to TRBJ2-1; a possible D gene is TRBD2 (5 bases). The V and J ends lost 10 bases and 6 bases respectively, with 13 bases between them. Germline V gene sequence: CDR1 LNHDA, CDR2 SQIVND (reference sequence). There are 12 residues in the CDR3. The CDR3 region is CATADLPNEQFF. The CDR3 DNA sequence: TGTGCCACAGCGGACCTCCCCAATGAGCAGTTCTTC.

The chain recombines TRBV11-2 with TRBJ2-5; TRBD1 matches 7 bases. The germline gives CDR1 SGHAT, CDR2 FQNNGV. The V segment lost 5 bases and the J segment 3 bases; nucleotides outside the gene matches: 3. The CDR3 totals 13 residues. CDR3 sequence: CASSPDREETQYF. CDR3 DNA sequence: TGTGCCAGCAGCCCTGACAGGGAAGAGACCCAGTACTTC.

This clonotype appeared a few times. CDR3 nucleotide sequence: TGCGCCAGCAGCTTGGGAGGATGGGGGAACACTGAAGCTTTCTTT. It is translated as CASSLGGWGNTEAFF. V and J are TRBV5-1 and TRBJ1-1, with no clear D. Germline V gives CDR1 SGHRS, CDR2 YFSETQ. The CDR3 is 15 residues long. Trimming removed 0 bases from V and 1 base from J, with 10 bases in between.

A few counts support this clonotype. The V and J genes are TRBV29-1 and TRBJ2-1, with TRBD1 as a possible D gene (5 bases). The V end was cut by 6 bases, the J end by 3 bases, with 12 bases between. The germline gives CDR1 SQVTM, CDR2 ANQGSEA. The CDR3 covers 13 residues. CDR3 sequence (DNA): TGCAGCGTGCAGGGTGACCTCTACAATGAGCAGTTCTTC. Its translation: CSVQGDLYNEQFF.

This clonotype has a handful of counts. The chain has TRBV5-6 and TRBJ2-1; maybe TRBD2 (5 bases). Looked up from germline, CDR1 is SGHDT and CDR2 is YYEEEE. V shed 0 bases and J shed 0 bases, with 13 bases lying between them. This CDR3 spans 17 amino acids. The CDR3 region has the DNA TGTGCCAGCAGCTTGGCTATCGGGGAGTCCTCCTACAATGAGCAGTTCTTC. Amino acids: CASSLAIGESSYNEQFF.